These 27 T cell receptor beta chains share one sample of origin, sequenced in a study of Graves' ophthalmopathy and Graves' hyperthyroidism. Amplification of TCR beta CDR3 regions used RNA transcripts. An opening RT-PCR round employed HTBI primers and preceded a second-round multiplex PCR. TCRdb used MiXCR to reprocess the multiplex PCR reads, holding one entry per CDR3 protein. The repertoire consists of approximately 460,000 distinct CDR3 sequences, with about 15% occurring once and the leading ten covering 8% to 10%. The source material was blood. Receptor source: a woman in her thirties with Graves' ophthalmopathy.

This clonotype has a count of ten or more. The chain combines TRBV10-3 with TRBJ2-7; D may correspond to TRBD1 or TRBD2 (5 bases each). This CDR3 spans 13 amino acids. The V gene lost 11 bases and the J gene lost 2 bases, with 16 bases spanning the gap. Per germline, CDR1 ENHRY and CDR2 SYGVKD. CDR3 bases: TGTGCCGGCCCGGGACGGCCAACCTACGAGCAGTACTTC. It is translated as CAGPGRPTYEQYF.

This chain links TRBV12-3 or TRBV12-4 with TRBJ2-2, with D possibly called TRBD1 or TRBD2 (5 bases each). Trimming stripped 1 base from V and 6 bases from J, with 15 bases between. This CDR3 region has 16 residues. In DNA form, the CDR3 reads TGTGCCAGCAGTTTAGAGGGACGTGGGCTGGCCGGGGAGCTGTTTTTT. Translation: CASSLEGRGLAGELFF.

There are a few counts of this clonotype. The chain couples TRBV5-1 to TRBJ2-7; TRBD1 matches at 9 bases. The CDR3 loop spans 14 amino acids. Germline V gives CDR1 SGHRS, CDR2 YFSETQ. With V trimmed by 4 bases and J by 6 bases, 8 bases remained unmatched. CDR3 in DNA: TGCGCCAGCAGCCCGGGACAGGGTAATACCGAGCAGTACTTC. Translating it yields CASSPGQGNTEQYF.

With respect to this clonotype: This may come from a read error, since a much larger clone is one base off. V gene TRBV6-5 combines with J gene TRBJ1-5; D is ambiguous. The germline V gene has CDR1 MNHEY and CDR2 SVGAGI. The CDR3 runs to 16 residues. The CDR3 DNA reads TGTGTCAGCAGTTACCCGACCCTGGGTGGCAATCAGCCCCAGCATTTT. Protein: CVSSYPTLGGNQPQHF.

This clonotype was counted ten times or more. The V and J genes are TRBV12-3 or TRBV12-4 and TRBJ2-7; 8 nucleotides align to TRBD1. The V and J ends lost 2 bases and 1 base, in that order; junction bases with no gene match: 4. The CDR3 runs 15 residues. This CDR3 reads CASSLQGAYSYEQYF. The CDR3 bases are TGTGCCAGCAGTTTACAGGGGGCCTATTCCTACGAGCAGTACTTC.

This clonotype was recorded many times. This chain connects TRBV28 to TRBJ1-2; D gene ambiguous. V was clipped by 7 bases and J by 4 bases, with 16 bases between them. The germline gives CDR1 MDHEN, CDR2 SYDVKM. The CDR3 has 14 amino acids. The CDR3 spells CASTTVSRSYGYTF. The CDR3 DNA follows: TGTGCCAGCACAACTGTATCTAGATCCTATGGCTACACCTTC.

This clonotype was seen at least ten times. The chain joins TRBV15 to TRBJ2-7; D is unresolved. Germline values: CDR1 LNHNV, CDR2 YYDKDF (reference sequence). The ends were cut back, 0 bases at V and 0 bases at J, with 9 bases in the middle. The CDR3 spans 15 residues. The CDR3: CATSRDRTHSYEQYF. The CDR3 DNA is TGTGCCACCAGCAGAGACAGGACGCACTCCTACGAGCAGTACTTC.

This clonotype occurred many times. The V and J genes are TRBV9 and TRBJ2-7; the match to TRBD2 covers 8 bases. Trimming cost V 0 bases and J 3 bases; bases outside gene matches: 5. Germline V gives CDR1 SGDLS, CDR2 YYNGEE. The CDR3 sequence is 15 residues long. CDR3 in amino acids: CASSVVSGSIYEQYF. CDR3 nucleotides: TGTGCCAGCAGCGTAGTGAGCGGGAGTATCTACGAGCAGTACTTC.

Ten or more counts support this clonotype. CDR3 in DNA: TGTGCCAGCAGTGAAGGGGGACAGTCCGGGGAGCTGTTTTTT. Translation: CASSEGGQSGELFF. V is TRBV6-1 and J is TRBJ2-2; 7 bases are a match to TRBD1. Germline V CDR1 and CDR2: MNHNS, SASEGT. Trimming removed 1 base from V and 6 bases from J; junction bases left unmatched: 2. This CDR3 region has 14 residues.

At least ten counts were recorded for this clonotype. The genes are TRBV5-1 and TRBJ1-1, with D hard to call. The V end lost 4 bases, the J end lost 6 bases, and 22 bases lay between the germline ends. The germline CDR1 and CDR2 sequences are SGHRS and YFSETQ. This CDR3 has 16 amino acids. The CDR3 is CASSEDRDRAAAEAFF. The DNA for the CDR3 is TGCGCCAGCAGCGAAGATAGGGATCGAGCTGCGGCTGAAGCTTTCTTT.

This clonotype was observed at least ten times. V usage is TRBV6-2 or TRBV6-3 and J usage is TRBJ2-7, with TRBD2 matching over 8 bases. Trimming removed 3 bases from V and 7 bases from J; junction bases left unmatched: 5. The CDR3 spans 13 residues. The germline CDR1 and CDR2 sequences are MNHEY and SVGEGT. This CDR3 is CASSYTLAGEQYF. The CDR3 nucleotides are TGTGCCAGCAGTTATACCTTAGCGGGAGAGCAGTACTTC.

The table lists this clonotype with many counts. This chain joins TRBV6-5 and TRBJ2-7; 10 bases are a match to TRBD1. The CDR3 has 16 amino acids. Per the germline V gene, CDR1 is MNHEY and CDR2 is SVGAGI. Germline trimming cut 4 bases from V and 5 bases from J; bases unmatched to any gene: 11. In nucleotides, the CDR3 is TGTGCCAGCAGTTCCCGGGACAGGGGTACGAGAAACGAGCAGTACTTC. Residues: CASSSRDRGTRNEQYF.

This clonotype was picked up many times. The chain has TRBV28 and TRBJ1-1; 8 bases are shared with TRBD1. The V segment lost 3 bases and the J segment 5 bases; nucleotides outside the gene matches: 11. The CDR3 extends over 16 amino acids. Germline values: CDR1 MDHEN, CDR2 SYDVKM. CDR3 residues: CASSFAQSRGRTEAFF. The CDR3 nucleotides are TGTGCCAGCAGTTTCGCCCAATCCAGGGGGCGAACTGAAGCTTTCTTT.

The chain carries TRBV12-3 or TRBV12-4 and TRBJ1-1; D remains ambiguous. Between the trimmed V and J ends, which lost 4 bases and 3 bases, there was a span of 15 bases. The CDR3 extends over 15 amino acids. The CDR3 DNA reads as TGTGCCAGCAGTTGGGATGAGGGCGCGGACACTGAAGCTTTCTTT. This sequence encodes CASSWDEGADTEAFF.

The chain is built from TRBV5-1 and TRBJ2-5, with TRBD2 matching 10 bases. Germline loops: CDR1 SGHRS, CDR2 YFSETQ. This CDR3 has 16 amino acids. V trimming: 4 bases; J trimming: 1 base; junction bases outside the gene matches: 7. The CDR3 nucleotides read TGCGCCAGCAGCAAAGGACTAGCGGAGCCCCAAGAGACCCAGTACTTC. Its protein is CASSKGLAEPQETQYF.

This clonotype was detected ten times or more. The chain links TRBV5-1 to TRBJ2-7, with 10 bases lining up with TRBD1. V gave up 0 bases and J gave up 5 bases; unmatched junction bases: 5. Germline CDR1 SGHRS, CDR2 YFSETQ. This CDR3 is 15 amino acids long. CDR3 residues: CASSLDDRGRNEQYF. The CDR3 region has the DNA TGCGCCAGCAGCTTGGATGACAGGGGGCGTAACGAGCAGTACTTC.

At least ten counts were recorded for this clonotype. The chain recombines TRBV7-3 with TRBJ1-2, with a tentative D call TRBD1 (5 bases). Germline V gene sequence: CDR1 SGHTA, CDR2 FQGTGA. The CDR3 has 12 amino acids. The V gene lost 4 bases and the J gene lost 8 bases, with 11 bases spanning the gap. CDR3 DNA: TGTGCCAGCAGCTCAGGGTCCGGCGGCTACACCTTC. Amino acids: CASSSGSGGYTF.

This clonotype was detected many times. The DNA of the CDR3 is TGTGCCAGCAGTTTACTGGACACACCTGTTGCTTCCCAAGAGACCCAGTACTTC. Residues: CASSLLDTPVASQETQYF. The chain carries TRBV28 and TRBJ2-5; TRBD1 is a possible D gene (5 bases). Germline V gene data show CDR1 as MDHEN and CDR2 as SYDVKM. Trimming cost V 2 bases and J 1 base, with 20 bases left between them. The CDR3 contains 18 residues.

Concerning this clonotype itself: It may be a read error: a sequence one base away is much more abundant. CDR3 loop: CASSSYLGRDDFTYEQYV. CDR3 nucleotides: TGTGCCAGCAGTTCGTACCTGGGACGGGATGACTTTACCTACGAGCAGTACGTC. The chain couples TRBV6-2 or TRBV6-3 to TRBJ2-7; the D call may be TRBD1 or TRBD2 (5 bases each). V was trimmed by 4 bases and J by 2 bases, leaving 24 bases between them. This CDR3 comprises 18 residues. Germline V gene sequence: CDR1 MNHEY, CDR2 SVGEGT.

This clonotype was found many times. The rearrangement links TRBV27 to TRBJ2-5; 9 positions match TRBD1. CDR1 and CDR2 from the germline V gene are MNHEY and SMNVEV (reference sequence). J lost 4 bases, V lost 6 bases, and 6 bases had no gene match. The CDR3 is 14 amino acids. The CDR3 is CASSRQGGRETQYF. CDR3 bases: TGTGCCAGCAGCCGACAGGGGGGACGAGAGACCCAGTACTTC.

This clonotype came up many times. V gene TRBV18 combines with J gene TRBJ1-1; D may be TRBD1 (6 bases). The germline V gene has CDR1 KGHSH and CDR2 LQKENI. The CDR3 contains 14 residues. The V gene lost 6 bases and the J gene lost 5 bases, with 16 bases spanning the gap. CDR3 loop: CASSLGTTGTEAFF. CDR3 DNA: TGTGCCAGCTCTCTCGGGACAACGGGGACTGAAGCTTTCTTT.

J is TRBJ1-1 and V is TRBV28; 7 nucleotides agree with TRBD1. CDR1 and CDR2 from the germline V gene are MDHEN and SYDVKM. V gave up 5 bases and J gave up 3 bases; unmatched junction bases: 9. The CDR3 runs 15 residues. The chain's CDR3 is CASSPTGEWDTEAFF. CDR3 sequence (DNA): TGTGCCAGCAGTCCAACAGGGGAGTGGGACACTGAAGCTTTCTTT.

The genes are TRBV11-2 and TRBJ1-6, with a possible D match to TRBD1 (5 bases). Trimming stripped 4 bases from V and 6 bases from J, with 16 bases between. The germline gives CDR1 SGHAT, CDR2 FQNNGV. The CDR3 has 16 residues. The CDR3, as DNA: TGTGCCAGCAGCTCCCCTCGGGGACGAGCTAATTCACCCCTCCACTTT. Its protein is CASSSPRGRANSPLHF.

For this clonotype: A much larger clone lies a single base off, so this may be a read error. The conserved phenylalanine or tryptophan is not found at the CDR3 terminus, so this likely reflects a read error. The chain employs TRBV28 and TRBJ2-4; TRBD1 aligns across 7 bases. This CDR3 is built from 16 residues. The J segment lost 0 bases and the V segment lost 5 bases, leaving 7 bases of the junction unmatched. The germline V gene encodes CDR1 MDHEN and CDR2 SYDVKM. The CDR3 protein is CASSPRDRLAKNIQYL. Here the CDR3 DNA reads TGTGCCAGCAGTCCCAGGGACAGACTAGCCAAAAACATTCAGTACCTC.

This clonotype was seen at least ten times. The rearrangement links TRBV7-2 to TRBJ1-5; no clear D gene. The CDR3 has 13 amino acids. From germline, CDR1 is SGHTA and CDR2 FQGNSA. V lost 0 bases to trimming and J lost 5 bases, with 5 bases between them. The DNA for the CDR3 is TGTGCCAGCAGCTTAGCTCTCGATCAGCCCCAGCATTTT. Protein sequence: CASSLALDQPQHF. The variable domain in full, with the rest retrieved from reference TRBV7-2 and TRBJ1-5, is GAGVSQSPSNKVTEKGKDVELRCDPISGHTALYWYRQSLGQGLEFLIYFQGNSAPDKSGLPSDRFSAERTGGSVSTLTIQRTQQEDSAVYLCASSLALDQPQHFGDGTRLSIL.

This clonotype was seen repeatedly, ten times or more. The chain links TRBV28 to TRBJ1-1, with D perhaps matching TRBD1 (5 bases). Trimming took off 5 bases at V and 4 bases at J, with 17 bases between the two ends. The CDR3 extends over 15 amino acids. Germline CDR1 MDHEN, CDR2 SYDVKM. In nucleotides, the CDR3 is TGTGCCAGCAGTAGCATCGGGGGGTTGGTCACTGAAGCTTTCTTT. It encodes CASSSIGGLVTEAFF.

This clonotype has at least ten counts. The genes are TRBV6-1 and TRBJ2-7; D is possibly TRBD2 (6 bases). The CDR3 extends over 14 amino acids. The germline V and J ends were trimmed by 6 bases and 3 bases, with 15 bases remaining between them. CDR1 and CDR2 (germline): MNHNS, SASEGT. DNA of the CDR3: TGTGCCAGCAGCCCCCCGGTGGGGGGCTACGAGCAGTACTTC. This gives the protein CASSPPVGGYEQYF.